Listed below are T cell receptor beta chains from one sample, sequenced in a study of long-term antiretroviral therapy in people with HIV. Repertoires were generated with immunoSEQ multiplex PCR, while TCRdb's copy carries only in-frame clones and drops some. The table records fewer than 20,000 clones, around 89% of them present only once. Sequences were derived from unsorted PBMCs, sampled 6.9 years after starting antiretroviral therapy. The receptors stem from a man aged 50-60 years with HIV. Both conserved end residues are part of each CDR3. Each record gives: V gene, clone size, D gene, J gene, CDR3 protein, CDR3 DNA. D genes are given only for firm matches. Size is stated for part of the rows, as once, few or many counts, or as a class when the clone is expanded.

>TRBV4-1|NA|NA|TRBJ1-3
CASSQDMNTIYF
TGCGCCAGCAGCCAAGATATGAACACCATATATTTT
>TRBV14|once|NA|TRBJ1-5
CASSLQDDQPQHF
TGTGCCAGCAGCCTACAGGACGATCAGCCCCAGCATTTT
>TRBV5-4|NA|TRBD1|TRBJ2-1
CASSGGQANEQFF
TGTGCCAGCAGCGGAGGACAGGCCAATGAGCAGTTCTTC
>TRBV6-6|NA|NA|TRBJ2-1
CASRGVGYNEQFF
TGTGCCAGCAGAGGGGTGGGCTACAATGAGCAGTTCTTC
>TRBV13|NA|TRBD1|TRBJ1-1
CASSADRALNTEAFF
TGTGCCAGCAGCGCGGACAGGGCCTTGAACACTGAAGCTTTCTTT
>TRBV4-1|NA|NA|TRBJ1-5
CASSQEDTLNQPQHF
TGCGCCAGCAGCCAAGAGGACACCCTAAATCAGCCCCAGCATTTT
>TRBV5-1|NA|NA|TRBJ2-7
CASANLGGGSYEQYF
TGCGCCAGCGCTAACCTTGGTGGCGGCTCCTACGAGCAGTACTTC
>TRBV11-3|NA|NA|TRBJ2-7
CASSTSRRGDEQYF
TGTGCCAGCAGCACATCGAGAAGGGGCGACGAGCAGTACTTC
>TRBV15|NA|TRBD1|TRBJ1-3
CATSRGTGQGNTIYF
TGTGCCACTAGCAGAGGGACGGGACAGGGAAACACCATATATTTT
>TRBV16|medium-sized|NA|TRBJ1-1
CASTHMGNTEAFF
TGTGCCAGCACCCATATGGGGAACACTGAAGCTTTCTTT
>TRBV7-3|NA|NA|TRBJ1-1
CASSLRGDTEAFF
TGTGCCAGCAGCTTAAGGGGAGACACTGAAGCTTTCTTT
>TRBV5-6|once|NA|TRBJ2-4
CASSLAGAKNIQYF
TGTGCCAGCAGCTTGGCGGGGGCCAAAAACATTCAGTACTTC
>TRBV11-3|NA|TRBD2|TRBJ2-2
CASRKRTSGSPGELFF
TGTGCCAGCAGAAAAAGGACTAGCGGGAGTCCCGGGGAGCTGTTTTTT
>TRBV25-1|NA|TRBD1|TRBJ1-4
CASRGTGVEKLFF
TGTGCCAGCAGGGGGACAGGGGTTGAAAAACTGTTTTTT
>TRBV28|NA|NA|TRBJ2-6
CASSLLDDFSGANVLTF
TGTGCCAGCAGTTTATTGGACGATTTCTCTGGGGCCAACGTCCTGACTTTC
>TRBV6-1|NA|NA|TRBJ2-6
CASRSANFGANVLTF
TGTGCCAGCAGGTCGGCTAACTTTGGGGCCAACGTCCTGACTTTC
>TRBV27|NA|TRBD2|TRBJ2-2
CASSLDGTSGRAIGELFF
TGTGCCAGCAGTTTAGACGGGACTAGCGGGAGGGCCATCGGGGAGCTGTTTTTT
>TRBV6-5|NA|NA|TRBJ2-2
CASSSLAPPHTGELFF
TGTGCCAGCAGTTCCCTAGCCCCACCCCACACCGGGGAGCTGTTTTTT
>TRBV10-3|NA|NA|TRBJ1-3
CAISHSDSGNTIYF
TGTGCCATCAGCCATTCGGACAGCGGAAACACCATATATTTT
>TRBV27|NA|NA|TRBJ2-3
CASGSGRPYETLSTDTQYF
TGTGCCAGCGGCTCGGGCAGGCCGTATGAAACCCTAAGCACAGATACGCAGTATTTT
>TRBV19|NA|TRBD1|TRBJ2-2
CASRATTGDVGELFF
TGTGCCAGTAGGGCGACGACAGGGGATGTCGGGGAGCTGTTTTTT
>TRBV27|NA|TRBD2|TRBJ2-1
CASSLLSGRRSEQFF
TGTGCCAGCAGTTTACTTAGCGGGAGACGGAGTGAGCAGTTCTTC
>TRBV18|NA|TRBD1|TRBJ1-2
CASSQTGTGLRYGYTF
TGTGCCAGCTCACAAACCGGGACAGGGTTGCGATATGGCTACACCTTC
>TRBV7-3|NA|NA|TRBJ2-1
CASSFLGHEQFF
TGTGCCAGCAGCTTTTTGGGCCATGAGCAGTTCTTC
>TRBV5-1|NA|NA|TRBJ1-1
CASSSQGRRDTEAFF
TGCGCCAGCAGCTCCCAGGGGCGTAGGGACACTGAAGCTTTCTTT
>TRBV2|NA|NA|TRBJ1-5
CASSGSGTATEPQHF
TGTGCCAGCAGTGGATCCGGGACGGCTACGGAGCCCCAGCATTTT
>TRBV5-1|NA|NA|TRBJ2-7
CASSLATGVAEQYF
TGCGCCAGCAGCTTGGCCACGGGAGTAGCCGAGCAGTACTTC
>TRBV7-9|NA|NA|TRBJ1-4
CASSFLRGKDEKLFF
TGTGCCAGCAGCTTTCTCAGGGGCAAAGATGAAAAACTGTTTTTT
>TRBV7-3|NA|NA|TRBJ2-1
CASSLYYYNEQFF
TGTGCCAGCAGCTTATACTACTACAATGAGCAGTTCTTC
>TRBV11-2|NA|NA|TRBJ2-7
CASSLGRGQYF
TGTGCCAGCAGCTTAGGGCGCGGGCAGTACTTC
>TRBV7-9|NA|NA|TRBJ2-7
CASSLVGGMDGAYEQYF
TGTGCCAGCAGCTTAGTCGGGGGAATGGACGGTGCCTACGAGCAGTACTTC
>TRBV7-8|NA|NA|TRBJ2-1
CASSHAGTLNEQFF
TGTGCCAGCAGCCACGCCGGGACTCTAAATGAGCAGTTCTTC
>TRBV10-2|NA|NA|TRBJ2-6
CASRVTGANVLTF
TGCGCCAGCAGGGTAACTGGGGCCAACGTCCTGACTTTC
>TRBV28|NA|NA|TRBJ2-7
CASRQLAYEQYF
TGTGCCAGTAGACAGCTAGCCTACGAGCAGTACTTC